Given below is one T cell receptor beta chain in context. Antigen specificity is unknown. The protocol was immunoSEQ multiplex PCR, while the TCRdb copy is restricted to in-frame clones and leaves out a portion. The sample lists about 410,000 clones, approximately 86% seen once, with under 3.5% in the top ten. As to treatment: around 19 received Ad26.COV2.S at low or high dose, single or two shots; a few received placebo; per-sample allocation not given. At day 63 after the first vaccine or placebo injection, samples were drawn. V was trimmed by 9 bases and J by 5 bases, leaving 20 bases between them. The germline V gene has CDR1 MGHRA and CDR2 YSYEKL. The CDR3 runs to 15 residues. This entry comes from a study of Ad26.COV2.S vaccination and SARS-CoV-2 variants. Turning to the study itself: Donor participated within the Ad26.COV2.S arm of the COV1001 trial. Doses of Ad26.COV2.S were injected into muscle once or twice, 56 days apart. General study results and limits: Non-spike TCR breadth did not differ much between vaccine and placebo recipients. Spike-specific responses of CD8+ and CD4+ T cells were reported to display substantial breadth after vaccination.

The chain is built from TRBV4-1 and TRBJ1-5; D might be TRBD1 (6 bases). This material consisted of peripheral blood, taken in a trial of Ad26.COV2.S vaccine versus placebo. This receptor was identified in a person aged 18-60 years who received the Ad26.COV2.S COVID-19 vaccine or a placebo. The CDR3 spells CASGEWGLEDQPQHF. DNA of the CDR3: TGCGCCAGTGGAGAATGGGGGCTCGAGGATCAGCCCCAGCATTTT.